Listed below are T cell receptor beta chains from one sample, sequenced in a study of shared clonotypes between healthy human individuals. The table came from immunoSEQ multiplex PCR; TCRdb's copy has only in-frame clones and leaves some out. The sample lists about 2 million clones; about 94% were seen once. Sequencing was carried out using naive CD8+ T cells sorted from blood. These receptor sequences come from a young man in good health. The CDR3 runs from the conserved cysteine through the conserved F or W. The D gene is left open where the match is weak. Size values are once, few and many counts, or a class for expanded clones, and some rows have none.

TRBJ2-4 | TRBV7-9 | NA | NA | CAFREGDIQYF | TGTGCCTTTAGGGAAGGGGACATTCAGTACTTC
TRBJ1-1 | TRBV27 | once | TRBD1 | CASSFQGGMNTEAFF | TGTGCCAGCAGTTTCCAGGGGGGCATGAACACTGAAGCTTTCTTT
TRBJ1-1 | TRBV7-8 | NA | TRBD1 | CASSLVQGPGVTEAFF | TGTGCCAGCAGCTTAGTACAGGGGCCGGGGGTCACTGAAGCTTTCTTT
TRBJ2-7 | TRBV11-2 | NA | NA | CASSLAPGSYEQYF | TGTGCCAGCAGCTTAGCCCCAGGTTCCTACGAGCAGTACTTC
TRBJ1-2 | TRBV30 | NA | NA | CAWSVSRPTDGYTF | TGTGCCTGGAGTGTATCTCGCCCGACTGATGGCTACACCTTC
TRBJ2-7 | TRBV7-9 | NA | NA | CASSPVPSAVKYEQYF | TGTGCCAGCAGCCCAGTCCCCTCGGCGGTTAAGTACGAGCAGTACTTC
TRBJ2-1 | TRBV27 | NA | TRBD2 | CASSLSQGTSGYNEQFF | TGTGCCAGCAGTTTATCGCAGGGGACTAGCGGCTACAATGAGCAGTTCTTC
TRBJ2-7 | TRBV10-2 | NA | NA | CASSERYEQYF | TGCGCCAGCAGTGAACGCTACGAGCAGTACTTC
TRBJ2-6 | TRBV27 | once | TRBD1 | CASSPQGVSGANVLTF | TGTGCCAGCAGTCCGCAGGGGGTTTCTGGGGCCAACGTCCTGACTTTC
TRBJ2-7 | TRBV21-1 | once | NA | CASSTRPGGRGYEQYF | TGTGCCAGCAGCACCCGGCCTGGAGGGCGGGGCTACGAGCAGTACTTC
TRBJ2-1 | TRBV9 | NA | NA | CASSVTDGPDNEQFF | TGTGCCAGCAGCGTTACGGACGGACCGGACAATGAGCAGTTCTTC
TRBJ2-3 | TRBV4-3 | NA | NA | CASSSDGTFSTDTQYF | TGCGCCAGCAGCTCAGACGGGACGTTTAGCACAGATACGCAGTATTTT
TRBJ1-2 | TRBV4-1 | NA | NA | CASSQEGRSYGYTF | TGCGCCAGCAGCCAAGAAGGCCGGAGCTATGGCTACACCTTC
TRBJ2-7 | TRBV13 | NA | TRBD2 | CASSLGSGRLSSYEQYF | TGTGCCAGCAGCTTAGGTAGCGGGAGGCTAAGCTCCTACGAGCAGTACTTC
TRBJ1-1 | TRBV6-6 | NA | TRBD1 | CASSRQGGWTEAFF | TGTGCCAGCAGCAGACAGGGGGGATGGACTGAAGCTTTCTTT
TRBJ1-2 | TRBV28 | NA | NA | CASSFGEAEIYGYTF | TGTGCCAGCAGTTTTGGGGAGGCGGAGATCTATGGCTACACCTTC
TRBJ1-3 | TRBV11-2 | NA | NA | CAGFSGNTIYF | TGTGCAGGATTTTCAGGAAACACCATATATTTT
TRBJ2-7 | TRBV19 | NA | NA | CASSFGEGYEQYF | TGTGCCAGTAGTTTCGGGGAAGGCTACGAGCAGTACTTC
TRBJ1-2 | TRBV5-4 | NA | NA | CASTRQADYGYTF | TGTGCCAGCACCCGACAGGCAGATTATGGCTACACCTTC
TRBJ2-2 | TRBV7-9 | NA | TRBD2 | CASSPGLGYTGELFF | TGTGCCAGCAGCCCGGGACTAGGTTACACCGGGGAGCTGTTTTTT
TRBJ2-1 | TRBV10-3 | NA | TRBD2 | CAISDLAGGYNEQFF | TGTGCCATCAGTGACCTAGCGGGGGGTTACAATGAGCAGTTCTTC
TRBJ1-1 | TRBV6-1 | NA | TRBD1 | CASSNRGMNTEAFF | TGTGCCAGCAGCAACAGGGGCATGAACACTGAAGCTTTCTTT
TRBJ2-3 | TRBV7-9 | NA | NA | CASSPGEGPRVYTQYF | TGTGCCAGCAGCCCGGGAGAAGGGCCGAGGGTCTATACGCAGTATTTT
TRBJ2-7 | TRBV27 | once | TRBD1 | CASSHRGRAYEQYF | TGTGCCAGCAGCCACAGGGGGCGTGCCTACGAGCAGTACTTC
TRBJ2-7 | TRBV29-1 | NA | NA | CSVEAGTTGYTYEQYF | TGCAGCGTTGAAGCGGGGACCACAGGGTATACCTACGAGCAGTACTTC
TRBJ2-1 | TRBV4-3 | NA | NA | CASSQDSVDRLSYNEQFF | TGCGCCAGCAGCCAAGATTCGGTAGACAGGCTCTCCTACAATGAGCAGTTCTTC
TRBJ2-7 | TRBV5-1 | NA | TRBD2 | CASSHLGGGETYEQYF | TGCGCCAGCAGCCACCTGGGCGGGGGGGAAACCTACGAGCAGTACTTC
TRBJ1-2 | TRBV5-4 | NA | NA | CASSLQGGGYGYTF | TGTGCCAGCAGCTTGCAGGGCGGTGGGTATGGCTACACCTTC
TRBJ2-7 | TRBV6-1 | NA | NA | CASLMSYEQYF | TGTGCCAGCCTCATGTCCTACGAGCAGTACTTC
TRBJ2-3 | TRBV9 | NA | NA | CASSEDRNTDTQYF | TGTGCCAGCAGCGAAGACAGGAACACAGATACGCAGTATTTT
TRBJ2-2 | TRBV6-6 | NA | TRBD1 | CASSHTGGAAGELFF | TGTGCCAGCAGTCACACAGGGGGCGCGGCCGGGGAGCTGTTTTTT
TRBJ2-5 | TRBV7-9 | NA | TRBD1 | CASSGGRDRNRQETQYF | TGTGCCAGCAGCGGTGGACGGGACAGGAACCGCCAAGAGACCCAGTACTTC
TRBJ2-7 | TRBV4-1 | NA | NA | CASSQLVSYEQYF | TGCGCCAGCAGCCAACTAGTGTCGTACGAGCAGTACTTC
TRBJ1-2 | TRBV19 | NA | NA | CASSILRYPSQYNYGYTF | TGTGCCAGTAGTATTCTCAGGTATCCAAGCCAATATAACTATGGCTACACCTTC